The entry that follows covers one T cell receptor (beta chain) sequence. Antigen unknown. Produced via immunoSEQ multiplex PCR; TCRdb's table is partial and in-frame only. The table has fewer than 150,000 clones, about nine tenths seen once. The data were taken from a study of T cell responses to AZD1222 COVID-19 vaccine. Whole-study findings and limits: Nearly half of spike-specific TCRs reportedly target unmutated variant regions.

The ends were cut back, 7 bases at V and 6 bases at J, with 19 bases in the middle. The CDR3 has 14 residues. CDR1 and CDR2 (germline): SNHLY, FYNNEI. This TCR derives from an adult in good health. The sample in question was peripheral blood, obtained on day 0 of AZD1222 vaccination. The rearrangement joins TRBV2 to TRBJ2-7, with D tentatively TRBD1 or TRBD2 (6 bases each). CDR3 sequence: CASNVGRGGVEQYF. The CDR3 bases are TGTGCCAGCAACGTTGGCAGGGGAGGAGTCGAGCAGTACTTC.